Each of the 15 T cell receptor beta chains below was sequenced from the same sample in a study of blood T cell repertoires in COVID-19. The method was immunoSEQ multiplex PCR; TCRdb's version includes in-frame clones alone and lacks a portion of them. Of a few hundred thousand clones listed, about 87% were seen once; the top ten hold roughly 6.4%. The material sequenced was peripheral blood. These receptors all stem from a man aged 60 to 69 who had recovered from COVID-19.

The V call is TRBV28, the J call TRBJ2-7, with D tentatively TRBD2 (5 bases). CDR1 MDHEN and CDR2 SYDVKM come from the germline V gene. V gave up 5 bases and J gave up 2 bases, with 7 bases separating them. This CDR3 has 12 amino acids. This CDR3 reads CASSLGTYEQYF. DNA of the CDR3: TGTGCCAGCAGTCTCGGGACCTACGAGCAGTACTTC. The whole variable domain, filled in from reference TRBV28 and TRBJ2-7, reads DVKVTQSSRYLVKRTGEKVFLECVQDMDHENMFWYRQDPGLGLRLIYFSYDVKMKEKGDIPEGYSVSREKKERFSLILESASTNQTSMYLCASSLGTYEQYFGPGTRLTVT.

This chain connects TRBV14 to TRBJ1-6; D is possibly TRBD1 (6 bases). The CDR3 runs 14 residues. In germline, CDR1 is SGHDN, CDR2 FVKESK. The V gene lost 5 bases and the J gene lost 11 bases, with 16 bases spanning the gap. The CDR3 region has the DNA TGTGCCAGCAGCGGGCAGGGGAGTGGCACACCCCTCCACTTT. This encodes CASSGQGSGTPLHF.

The chain carries TRBV4-2 and TRBJ2-5; 10 nucleotides line up with TRBD2. V dropped 1 base and J dropped 0; count of bases not matched to a gene: 11. Germline CDR1 reads LGHNA; CDR2 reads YNFKEQ. The CDR3 extends over 19 amino acids. CDR3: CASSQGRTSGPLYQETQYF. CDR3 DNA sequence: TGTGCCAGCAGCCAAGGTCGGACTAGCGGACCACTGTACCAAGAGACCCAGTACTTC.

The chain has TRBV7-9 and TRBJ1-4; 8 bases are a match to TRBD1. After removal of 1 base from V and 7 bases from J, the junction contained 11 bases not matched to a gene. The CDR3 has 17 amino acids. Looked up from germline, CDR1 is SEHNR and CDR2 is FQNEAQ (reference sequence). In nucleotides, the CDR3 is TGTGCCAGCAGCTTAGAATTGGGGACAGGTTTGGGTGAAAAACTGTTTTTT. It is translated as CASSLELGTGLGEKLFF. Complete variable domain (other parts from reference TRBV7-9 and TRBJ1-4): DTGVSQNPRHKITKRGQNVTFRCDPISEHNRLYWYRQTLGQGPEFLTYFQNEAQLEKSRLLSDRFSAERPKGSFSTLEIQRTEQGDSAMYLCASSLELGTGLGEKLFFGSGTQLSVL.

The chain carries TRBV11-2 and TRBJ1-1; no reliable D call. The germline gives CDR1 SGHAT, CDR2 FQNNGV. V was clipped by 6 bases and J by 1 base, with 15 bases between them. The CDR3 extends over 15 amino acids. CDR3 loop: CASRSTGRQNTEAFF. The CDR3 DNA reads as TGTGCCAGCAGATCGACCGGGAGGCAGAACACTGAAGCTTTCTTT.

This clone was seen only once. The chain couples TRBV7-9 to TRBJ2-1; TRBD2 aligns across 7 bases. The V gene end was trimmed by 4 bases and the J gene end by 7 bases; junction bases not matched to a gene: 7. Germline loops: CDR1 SEHNR, CDR2 FQNEAQ (reference sequence). This CDR3 has 14 amino acids. The CDR3 is CASSSPGLQNEQFF. The CDR3 nucleotides read TGTGCCAGCAGCTCGCCGGGACTACAGAATGAGCAGTTCTTC.

The chain uses TRBV5-1 and TRBJ1-1, with 7 nucleotides matching TRBD1. CDR1 and CDR2 from the germline V gene are SGHRS and YFSETQ. Trimming cost V 3 bases and J 0 bases; bases outside gene matches: 5. The CDR3 loop spans 15 amino acids. The DNA of the CDR3 is TGCGCCAGCAGCTCCACCGGGACAGTGAACACTGAAGCTTTCTTT. Protein: CASSSTGTVNTEAFF. The variable domain in full, with the rest retrieved from reference TRBV5-1 and TRBJ1-1, is KAGVTQTPRYLIKTRGQQVTLSCSPISGHRSVSWYQQTPGQGLQFLFEYFSETQRNKGNFPGRFSGRQFSNSRSEMNVSTLELGDSALYLCASSSTGTVNTEAFFGQGTRLTVV.

V is TRBV6-4 and J is TRBJ1-6, with TRBD1 identical over 7 bases. The CDR3 extends over 13 amino acids. With V trimmed by 8 bases and J by 2 bases, 0 bases remained unmatched. CDR1 MRHNA and CDR2 SNTAGT come from the germline V gene. CDR3 nucleotide sequence: TGTGCCAGCGGACAGGCCTATAATTCACCCCTCCACTTT. Translation: CASGQAYNSPLHF.

The chain has TRBV5-6 and TRBJ1-1; the D gene is possibly TRBD1 (6 bases). The CDR3 runs 15 residues. V was shortened by 4 bases and J by 2 bases, with 15 bases between the two germline ends. Germline CDR1 SGHDT, CDR2 YYEEEE. The DNA for the CDR3 is TGTGCCAGCAGCCCCGCCGGGGGGCTCAACACTGAAGCTTTCTTT. Encoded protein: CASSPAGGLNTEAFF.

This clone was counted a single time. The genes are TRBV7-3 and TRBJ1-4, with 7 bases identical to TRBD1. V trimming: 3 bases; J trimming: 4 bases; junction bases outside the gene matches: 5. Per germline, CDR1 SGHTA and CDR2 FQGTGA. This CDR3 comprises 15 residues. This chain's CDR3 is CASSLTGRNNEKLFF. CDR3 bases: TGTGCCAGCAGCTTGACAGGGCGGAATAATGAAAAACTGTTTTTT.

The chain joins TRBV28 to TRBJ2-7; D unclear. Trimming stripped 5 bases from V and 9 bases from J, with 14 bases between. The CDR3 has 12 amino acids. Germline lookup yields CDR1 MDHEN and CDR2 SYDVKM. CDR3 sequence: CASSPPQLWQYF. In nucleotides, the CDR3 is TGTGCCAGCAGTCCTCCCCAACTTTGGCAGTACTTC.

The J gene is TRBJ2-5, the V gene TRBV6-1; tentatively, D is TRBD1 (6 bases). The CDR3 extends over 14 amino acids. V lost 2 bases and J lost 2, with 9 bases in between. CDR1 is MNHNS and CDR2 is SASEGT in the germline V gene. The CDR3 DNA is TGTGCCAGCAGTGAACAGGGGAGTCAAGAGACCCAGTACTTC. This codes for CASSEQGSQETQYF.

The V gene is TRBV28, the J gene TRBJ2-7, with D perhaps TRBD2 (5 bases). The CDR3 is made up of 14 amino acids. Trimming stripped 4 bases from V and 7 bases from J, with 17 bases between. CDR1 MDHEN and CDR2 SYDVKM come from the germline V gene. This chain's CDR3 is CASSSSHPGREQYF. CDR3 coding DNA: TGTGCCAGCAGTTCTAGCCACCCCGGTAGGGAGCAGTACTTC.

The chain carries TRBV10-2 and TRBJ2-1; TRBD2 agrees at 10 bases. Trimming at V came to 0 bases and at J to 15 bases, leaving 5 bases not matched to a gene. The CDR3 is made up of 13 amino acids. Germline values: CDR1 WSHSY, CDR2 SAAADI. CDR3 region: CASSESEREGRFF. In nucleotides, the CDR3 is TGCGCCAGCAGTGAGTCCGAGCGGGAGGGTCGGTTCTTC.

This chain joins TRBV28 and TRBJ1-2; 7 bases map to TRBD1. From germline, CDR1 is MDHEN and CDR2 SYDVKM. Losses at the gene ends were 6 bases for V and 0 bases for J; bases not matched to a gene: 10. CDR3 size: 16 residues. Written as DNA, the CDR3 is TGTGCCAGCAGCCACCCCGGGACAGCGACTAACTATGGCTACACCTTC. This sequence encodes CASSHPGTATNYGYTF.